Presented here are 20 T cell receptor beta chains from one specimen sequenced in a study of OX40 agonist ivuxolimab in advanced cancers. Repertoires were generated with immunoSEQ multiplex PCR, while TCRdb's copy carries only in-frame clones and drops some. This sample has 55,000 to 80,000 clones; approximately 90% occur once, and the top ten carry 1.3%. The sequenced sample was CD4+ or CD8+ T cells sorted from blood, obtained in a trial of the OX40 agonist ivuxolimab. The receptors here all came from an adult with an advanced solid tumor such as melanoma, head and neck, liver or kidney cancer.

V and J are TRBV7-9 and TRBJ1-2; D remains ambiguous. The germline V gene encodes CDR1 SEHNR and CDR2 FQNEAQ (reference sequence). The V and J ends lost 1 base and 2 bases respectively, with 14 bases between them. There are 16 residues in the CDR3. CDR3 bases: TGTGCCAGCAGCTTAGGTCGGGCCGGCTCGAACTATGGCTACACCTTC. It yields the protein CASSLGRAGSNYGYTF.

This chain links TRBV6-5 with TRBJ1-1; unclear D gene. Germline assignment: CDR1 MNHEY and CDR2 SVGAGI. The CDR3 is 14 amino acids. The germline V and J ends were trimmed by 5 bases and 6 bases, with 16 bases remaining between them. The chain's CDR3 is CASSPRPRQAEAFF. In DNA, the CDR3 is TGTGCCAGCAGTCCCAGACCCCGGCAGGCTGAAGCTTTCTTT.

In this sample, this clone turned up a few times. This sequence joins TRBV6-1 and TRBJ1-5, with TRBD1 identical over 8 bases. Losses at the gene ends were 2 bases for V and 1 base for J; bases not matched to a gene: 7. The CDR3 is 17 residues long. CDR1 MNHNS and CDR2 SASEGT come from the germline V gene. The CDR3 here is CASSEQWTGWSNQPQHF. In DNA, the CDR3 is TGTGCCAGCAGTGAACAATGGACAGGGTGGAGCAATCAGCCCCAGCATTTT.

The chain joins TRBV6-5 to TRBJ1-2; 9 bases map to TRBD1. Germline V gives CDR1 MNHEY, CDR2 SVGAGI. Trimming cost V 4 bases and J 4 bases; bases outside gene matches: 7. This CDR3 region has 15 residues. The CDR3 is CASSLDGTGFYGYTF. In DNA, the CDR3 is TGTGCCAGCAGTTTAGACGGGACAGGGTTCTATGGCTACACCTTC.

This clone occurred once. The rearrangement uses TRBV28 and TRBJ1-4; D is ambiguous. CDR3 length: 12 amino acids. Between the trimmed V and J ends, which lost 2 bases and 10 bases, there was a span of 8 bases. Germline lookup yields CDR1 MDHEN and CDR2 SYDVKM. This CDR3 reads CASSLEQRKLFF. The CDR3 nucleotides are TGTGCCAGCAGTTTAGAACAGCGAAAACTGTTTTTT.

The chain couples TRBV15 to TRBJ2-3; D call uncertain. The CDR3 runs 17 residues. V lost 5 bases and J lost 0, with 18 bases in between. The V gene's germline CDR1 is LNHNV and CDR2 YYDKDF (reference sequence). CDR3 coding DNA: TGTGCCACCAGCCCCCCAGGAACCGCGGCTAGCACAGATACGCAGTATTTT. Protein sequence: CATSPPGTAASTDTQYF.

This clone appeared a single time. This chain uses TRBV6-5 with TRBJ2-3; D is unclear. Trimming pared 5 bases from V and 3 bases from J, leaving 12 bases between. The CDR3 totals 14 residues. The germline V gene encodes CDR1 MNHEY and CDR2 SVGAGI. The CDR3 is CASSAAGRTDTQYF. The CDR3 bases are TGTGCCAGCAGTGCCGCAGGCCGTACAGATACGCAGTATTTT.

The gene calls are TRBV7-6 and TRBJ1-1, with D unclear. The germline V gene encodes CDR1 SGHVS and CDR2 FNYEAQ. Trimming left V 1 base short and J 13 bases short, with 16 bases between. CDR3 length: 13 amino acids. In nucleotides, the CDR3 is TGTGCCAGCAGCTTAGAGGTTGGTCGAACGGGTTTCTTT. This sequence encodes CASSLEVGRTGFF.

The gene calls are TRBV28 and TRBJ1-5; the D is unclear. With 7 bases removed from V and 1 base from J, the gap between germline ends came to 2 bases. CDR3 length: 11 residues. Germline V gives CDR1 MDHEN, CDR2 SYDVKM. CDR3 nucleotides: TGTGCCAGCACCAGCAATCAGCCCCAGCATTTT. Its protein is CASTSNQPQHF.

The V gene is TRBV19, the J gene TRBJ1-3; possible D gene TRBD1, 5 bases. The CDR3 contains 15 residues. Trimming removed 5 bases at V and 6 bases at J, with 17 bases between. Germline V lookup: CDR1 LNHDA, CDR2 SQIVND (reference sequence). CDR3 region: CASSSVRGDTNTIYF. CDR3 bases: TGTGCCAGTAGTTCGGTACGGGGCGACACAAACACCATATATTTT.

The gene calls are TRBV28 and TRBJ1-3; D not certain. The V and J ends lost 2 bases and 0 bases respectively, with 8 bases between them. Germline V lookup: CDR1 MDHEN, CDR2 SYDVKM. This CDR3 spans 15 amino acids. CDR3 region: CASSLGRLSGNTIYF. As DNA, the CDR3 is TGTGCCAGCAGTTTAGGCAGACTCTCTGGAAACACCATATATTTT.

The chain recombines TRBV9 with TRBJ1-1; no reliable D call. Between the trimmed V and J ends, which lost 4 bases and 0 bases, there was a span of 13 bases. The CDR3 has 15 residues. From germline, CDR1 is SGDLS and CDR2 YYNGEE. CDR3 in amino acids: CASSRGRSLNTEAFF. CDR3 coding DNA: TGTGCCAGCAGCCGTGGCAGGTCTTTGAACACTGAAGCTTTCTTT. Drawing the rest from reference TRBV9 and TRBJ1-1, the complete variable domain is DSGVTQTPKHLITATGQRVTLRCSPRSGDLSVYWYQQSLDQGLQFLIQYYNGEERAKGNILERFSAQQFPDLHSELNLSSLELGDSALYFCASSRGRSLNTEAFFGQGTRLTVV.

The chain has TRBV7-6 and TRBJ2-7; 8 bases line up with TRBD2. The CDR3 is made up of 14 amino acids. Germline assignment: CDR1 SGHVS and CDR2 FNYEAQ. V trimming: 4 bases; J trimming: 11 bases; junction bases outside the gene matches: 13. In nucleotides, the CDR3 is TGTGCCAGCAGCTCCGGCCGGGGCGGGAGGAATGAGTACTTC. Protein: CASSSGRGGRNEYF.

The sample holds one count of this clone. This chain uses TRBV6-5 with TRBJ1-2, with 9 bases identical to TRBD1. The germline V gene encodes CDR1 MNHEY and CDR2 SVGAGI. V shed 6 bases and J 5 bases; nucleotides not matched to a gene: 1. The length of the CDR3 is 12 residues. This chain's CDR3 is CASRDRGYGYTF. CDR3 DNA: TGTGCCAGCAGAGACAGGGGGTATGGCTACACCTTC.

The chain is built from TRBV4-2 and TRBJ2-5; D is possibly TRBD1 (6 bases). Trimming pared 1 base from V and 4 bases from J, leaving 13 bases between. Germline V gene lookup returns CDR1 LGHNA and CDR2 YNFKEQ. CDR3 size: 15 residues. The CDR3 coding sequence is TGTGCCAGCAGCCAAGTGCAGGGGAAACGAGAGACCCAGTACTTC. It encodes CASSQVQGKRETQYF.

The chain couples TRBV7-6 to TRBJ1-3; 7 bases align to TRBD1. CDR3 length equals 15 residues. The germline CDR1 and CDR2 sequences are SGHVS and FNYEAQ. V lost 5 bases and J lost 1; bases outside the gene matches: 5. The CDR3 bases are TGTGCCAGCAGCCGCGACAGGGTTTCTGGAAACACCATATATTTT. It specifies CASSRDRVSGNTIYF.

The J gene is TRBJ1-1, the V gene TRBV7-6; TRBD1 aligns across 7 bases. Germline values: CDR1 SGHVS, CDR2 FNYEAQ. The CDR3 has 15 residues. V shed 8 bases and J 2 bases; nucleotides not matched to a gene: 11. CDR3 protein: CASGAGGTANTEAFF. The CDR3 bases are TGTGCCAGCGGGGCGGGTGGGACAGCTAACACTGAAGCTTTCTTT.

This clone was observed many times. Here the CDR3 DNA reads TGTGCCAGCAGTCGACTAGTCGGCGAGACCCAGTACTTC. It is translated as CASSRLVGETQYF. The rearrangement joins TRBV6-6 to TRBJ2-5; D may be TRBD2 (6 bases). The V gene lost 5 bases and the J gene lost 5 bases, with 12 bases spanning the gap. This CDR3 has 13 residues. Germline CDR1 reads MNHNY; CDR2 reads SVGAGI (reference sequence).

This clone showed up just a few times. The rearrangement joins TRBV7-3 to TRBJ2-1; 9 bases fit TRBD2. Per the germline V gene, CDR1 is SGHTA and CDR2 is FQGTGA. The CDR3 sequence is 15 residues long. V dropped 1 base and J dropped 5; count of bases not matched to a gene: 3. The CDR3 here is CASSLRSSGNNEQFF. CDR3 nucleotides: TGTGCCAGCAGCTTAAGGTCTAGCGGGAACAATGAGCAGTTCTTC.

The rearrangement uses TRBV9 and TRBJ1-1; D is ambiguous. Between the trimmed V and J ends, which lost 5 bases and 1 base, there was a span of 15 bases. Germline values: CDR1 SGDLS, CDR2 YYNGEE. This CDR3 has 15 amino acids. The CDR3 region is CASSALGLENTEAFF. CDR3 in DNA: TGTGCCAGCAGTGCCCTTGGGTTGGAGAACACTGAAGCTTTCTTT.